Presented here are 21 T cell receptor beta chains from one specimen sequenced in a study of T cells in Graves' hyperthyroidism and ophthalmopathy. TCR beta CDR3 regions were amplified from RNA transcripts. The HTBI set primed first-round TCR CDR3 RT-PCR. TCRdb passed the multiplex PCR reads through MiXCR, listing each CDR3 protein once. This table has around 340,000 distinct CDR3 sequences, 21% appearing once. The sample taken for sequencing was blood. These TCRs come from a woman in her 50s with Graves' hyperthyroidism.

The CDR3 DNA follows: TGTGCCAGCAGCTTGGACAGTACGAATGGCTACACCTTC. Amino acids: CASSLDSTNGYTF. The rearrangement uses TRBV3-1 and TRBJ1-2, with a tentative D call TRBD1 (6 bases). Trimming pared 5 bases from V and 6 bases from J, leaving 13 bases between. The CDR3 spans 13 residues. Germline V CDR1 and CDR2: LGHDT, YNNKEL (reference sequence).

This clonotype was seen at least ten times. CDR3 DNA sequence: TGTGCCAGCAGAAACCAGGGGGCCAACTCCTACGAGCAGTACTTC. This gives the protein CASRNQGANSYEQYF. The V and J genes are TRBV6-1 and TRBJ2-7; 8 bases align to TRBD1. Unmatched junction bases numbered 7, after V lost 6 bases and J lost 0 bases. The CDR3 sequence is 15 residues long. CDR1 and CDR2 from the germline V gene are MNHNS and SASEGT.

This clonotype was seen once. The CDR3 DNA is TGCGCCAGCAGTGCCAGGACAGGTCGTTACAATGAGCAGTTCTTC. Its protein is CASSARTGRYNEQFF. This rearrangement joins TRBV10-1 to TRBJ2-1, with TRBD1 identical over 7 bases. Trimming at V came to 4 bases and at J to 4 bases, leaving 7 bases not matched to a gene. CDR1 and CDR2 from the germline V gene are WNHNN and SYGVQD (reference sequence). This CDR3 comprises 15 residues.

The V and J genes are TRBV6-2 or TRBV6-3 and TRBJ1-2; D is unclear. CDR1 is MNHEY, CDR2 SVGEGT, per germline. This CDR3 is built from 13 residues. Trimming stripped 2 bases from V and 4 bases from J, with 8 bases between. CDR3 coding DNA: TGTGCCAGCAGTTACAAAAGCCTCTATGGCTACACCTTC. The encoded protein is CASSYKSLYGYTF.

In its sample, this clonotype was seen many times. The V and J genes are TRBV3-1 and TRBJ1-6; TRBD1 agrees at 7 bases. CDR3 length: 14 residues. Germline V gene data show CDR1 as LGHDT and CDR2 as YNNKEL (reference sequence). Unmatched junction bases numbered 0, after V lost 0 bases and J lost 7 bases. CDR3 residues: CASSQDRGNSPLHF. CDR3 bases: TGTGCCAGCAGCCAAGACAGGGGGAATTCACCCCTCCACTTT.

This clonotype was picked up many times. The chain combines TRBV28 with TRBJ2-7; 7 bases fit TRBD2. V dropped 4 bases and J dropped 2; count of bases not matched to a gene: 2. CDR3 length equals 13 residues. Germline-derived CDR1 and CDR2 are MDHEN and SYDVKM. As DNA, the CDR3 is TGTGCCAGCAGTTGGGACTACCCCTACGAGCAGTACTTC. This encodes CASSWDYPYEQYF.

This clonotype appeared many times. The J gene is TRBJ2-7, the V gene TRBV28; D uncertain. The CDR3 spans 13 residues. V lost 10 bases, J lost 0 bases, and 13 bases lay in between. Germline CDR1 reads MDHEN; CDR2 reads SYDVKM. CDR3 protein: CAIRTSSSYEQYF. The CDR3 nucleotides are TGTGCCATACGGACGTCGAGCTCCTACGAGCAGTACTTC.

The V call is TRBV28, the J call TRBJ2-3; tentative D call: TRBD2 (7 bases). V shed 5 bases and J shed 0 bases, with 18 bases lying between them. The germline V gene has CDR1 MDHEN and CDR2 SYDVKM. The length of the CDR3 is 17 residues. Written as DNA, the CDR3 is TGTGCCAGCAGTGACCCCCAGCGGGACACAAGCACAGATACGCAGTATTTT. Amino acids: CASSDPQRDTSTDTQYF.

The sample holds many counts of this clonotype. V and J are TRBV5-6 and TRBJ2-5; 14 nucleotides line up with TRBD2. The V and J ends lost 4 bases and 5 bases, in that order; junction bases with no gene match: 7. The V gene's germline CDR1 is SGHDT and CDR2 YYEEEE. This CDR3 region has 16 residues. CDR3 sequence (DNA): TGTGCCAGCAGCCCGACTAGCGGGGGGGCGAAGGAGACCCAGTACTTC. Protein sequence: CASSPTSGGAKETQYF.

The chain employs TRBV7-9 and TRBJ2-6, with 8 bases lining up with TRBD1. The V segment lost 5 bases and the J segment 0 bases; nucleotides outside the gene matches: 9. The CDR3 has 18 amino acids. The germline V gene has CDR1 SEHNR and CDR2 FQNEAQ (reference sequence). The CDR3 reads CASSPRKTGVSGANVLTF. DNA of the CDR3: TGTGCCAGCAGCCCCCGAAAGACAGGGGTCTCTGGGGCCAACGTCCTGACTTTC.

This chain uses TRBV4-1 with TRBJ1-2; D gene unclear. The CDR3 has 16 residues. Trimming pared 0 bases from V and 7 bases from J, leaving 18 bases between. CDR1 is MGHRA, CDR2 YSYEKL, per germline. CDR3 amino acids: CASSQDRTVPSRGYTF. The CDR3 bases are TGCGCCAGCAGCCAAGACCGTACAGTCCCTTCGCGTGGCTACACCTTC.

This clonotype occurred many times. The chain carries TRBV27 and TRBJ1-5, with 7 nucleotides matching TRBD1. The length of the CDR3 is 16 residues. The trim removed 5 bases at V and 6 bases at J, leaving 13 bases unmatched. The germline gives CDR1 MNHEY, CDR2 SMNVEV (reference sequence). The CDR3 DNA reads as TGTGCCAGCAGTGGCCAGAGGACAGGACAGTCTCAGCCCCAGCATTTT. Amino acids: CASSGQRTGQSQPQHF.

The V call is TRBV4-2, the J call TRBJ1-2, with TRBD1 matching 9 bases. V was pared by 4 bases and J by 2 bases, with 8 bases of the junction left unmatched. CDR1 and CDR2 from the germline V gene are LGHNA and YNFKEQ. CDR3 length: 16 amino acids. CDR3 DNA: TGTGCCAGCAGCCCAAGTCCCGGGACAGGGAACTATGGCTACACCTTC. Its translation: CASSPSPGTGNYGYTF.

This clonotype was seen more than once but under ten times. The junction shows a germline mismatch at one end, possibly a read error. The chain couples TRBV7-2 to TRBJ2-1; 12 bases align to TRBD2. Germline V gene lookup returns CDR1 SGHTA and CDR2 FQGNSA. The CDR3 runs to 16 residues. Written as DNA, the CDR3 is TGTGCCAGCAGCCTAGCCCTAGCGGGAGGGGGCAATGAGCAGTTCTTC. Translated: CASSLALAGGGNEQFF.

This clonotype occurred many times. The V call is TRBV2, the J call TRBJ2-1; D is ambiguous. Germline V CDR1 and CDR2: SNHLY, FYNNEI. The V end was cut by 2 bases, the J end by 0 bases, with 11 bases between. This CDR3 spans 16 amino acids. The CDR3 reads CASSERQVNSYNEQFF. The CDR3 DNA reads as TGTGCCAGCAGTGAAAGGCAGGTAAACTCCTACAATGAGCAGTTCTTC.

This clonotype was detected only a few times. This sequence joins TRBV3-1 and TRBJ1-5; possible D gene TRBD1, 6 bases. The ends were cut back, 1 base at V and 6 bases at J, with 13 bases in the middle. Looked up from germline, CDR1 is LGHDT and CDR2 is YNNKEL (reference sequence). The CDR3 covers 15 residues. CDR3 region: CASSQGSGDRQPQHF. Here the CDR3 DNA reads TGTGCCAGCAGCCAAGGATCAGGGGACCGTCAGCCCCAGCATTTT.

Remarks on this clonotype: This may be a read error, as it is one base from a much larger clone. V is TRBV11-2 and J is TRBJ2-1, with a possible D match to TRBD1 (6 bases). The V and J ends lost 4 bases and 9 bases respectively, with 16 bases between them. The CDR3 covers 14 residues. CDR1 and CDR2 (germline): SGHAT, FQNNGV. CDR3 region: CASSSQGPHSEQFF. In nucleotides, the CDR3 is TGTGCCAGCAGCTCCCAGGGGCCCCACAGTGAGCAGTTCTTC. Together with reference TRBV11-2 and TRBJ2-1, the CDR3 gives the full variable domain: EAGVAQSPRYKIIEKRQSVAFWCNPISGHATLYWYQQILGQGPKLLIQFQNNGVVDDSQLPKDRFSAERLKGVDSTLKIQPAKLEDSAVYLCASSSQGPHSEQFFGPGTRLTVL.

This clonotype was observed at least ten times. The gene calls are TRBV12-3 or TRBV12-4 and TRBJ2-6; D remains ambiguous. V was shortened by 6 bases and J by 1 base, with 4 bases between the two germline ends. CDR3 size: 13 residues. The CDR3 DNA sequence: TGTGCCAGCAGGGATTCTGGGGCCAACGTCCTGACTTTC. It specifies CASRDSGANVLTF.

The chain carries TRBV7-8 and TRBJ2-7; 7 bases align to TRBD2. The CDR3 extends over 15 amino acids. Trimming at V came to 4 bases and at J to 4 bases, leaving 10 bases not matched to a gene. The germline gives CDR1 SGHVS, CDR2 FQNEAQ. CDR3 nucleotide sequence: TGTGCCAGCAGCTCCCGGGGGAGGGCCGGATACGAGCAGTACTTC. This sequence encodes CASSSRGRAGYEQYF. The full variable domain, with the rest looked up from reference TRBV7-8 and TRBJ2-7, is GAGVSQSPRYKVAKRGQDVALRCDPISGHVSLFWYQQALGQGPEFLTYFQNEAQLDKSGLPSDRFFAERPEGSVSTLKIQRTQQEDSAVYLCASSSRGRAGYEQYFGPGTRLTVT.

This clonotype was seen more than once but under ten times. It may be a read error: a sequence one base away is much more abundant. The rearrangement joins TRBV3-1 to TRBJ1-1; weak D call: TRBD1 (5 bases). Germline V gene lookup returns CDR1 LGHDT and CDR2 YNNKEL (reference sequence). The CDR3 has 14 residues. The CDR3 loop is CASSQGGMTTEALF. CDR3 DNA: TGTGCCAGCAGCCAAGGGGGCATGACCACTGAAGCTCTCTTT. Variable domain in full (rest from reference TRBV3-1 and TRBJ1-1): DTAVSQTPKYLVTQMGNDKSIKCEQNLGHDTMYWYKQDSKKFLKIMFSYNNKELIINETVPNRFSPKSPDKAHLNLHINSLELGDSAVYFCASSQGGMTTEALFGQGTRLTVV.

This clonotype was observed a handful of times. The CDR3 here is CASSQGLKGVSYNEQFF. Written as DNA, the CDR3 is TGCGCCAGCAGCCAAGGTCTCAAAGGGGTATCCTACAATGAGCAGTTCTTC. The rearrangement links TRBV4-1 to TRBJ2-1; tentative D call: TRBD1 (5 bases). Germline CDR1 MGHRA, CDR2 YSYEKL. CDR3 size: 17 residues. V was shortened by 1 base and J by 1 base, with 14 bases between the two germline ends.